The clone carrying this T cell receptor beta chain was seen more than once but under ten times. Its antigen is as yet unknown. This sample is part of a study of post-analysis software for immune sequencing data. Turning to the study itself: As for disease course, relapsing-remitting, secondary progressive and progressive-relapsing multiple sclerosis were all included. Whole-study findings and limits: When compared against controls, multiple sclerosis patients showed significantly lower normalized Chao1 diversity. Compared with controls, patients had more of about 5 TRBV segments, including TRBV5-6, TRBV5-1 and TRBV20-1. With F measure, samples from one preparation batch clustered together strongly.

Incorporated into the TCR beta cDNA libraries were unique molecular identifiers, which served to reduce PCR and sequencing biases. Starting from roughly 1 to 10 million T cells, the study yielded a few hundred thousand cDNA molecules. TCRdb fed the PCR reads into MiXCR, producing one record per CDR3 protein. The table lists about 260,000 distinct CDR3 sequences, approximately 34% of them singletons. Trimming removed 8 bases from V and 0 bases from J; junction bases left unmatched: 22. Germline lookup yields CDR1 MGHRA and CDR2 YSYEKL. The length of the CDR3 is 20 residues. Sequencing used blood. This sequence joins TRBV4-1 and TRBJ2-1; 7 positions agree with TRBD2. This TCR was recovered from a girl between 5 and 17 years old with multiple sclerosis. The CDR3 spells CASAPNMPLGGRVSYNEQFF. The CDR3 nucleotides read TGCGCCAGCGCCCCTAATATGCCCCTTGGGGGGAGGGTCTCCTACAATGAGCAGTTCTTC.